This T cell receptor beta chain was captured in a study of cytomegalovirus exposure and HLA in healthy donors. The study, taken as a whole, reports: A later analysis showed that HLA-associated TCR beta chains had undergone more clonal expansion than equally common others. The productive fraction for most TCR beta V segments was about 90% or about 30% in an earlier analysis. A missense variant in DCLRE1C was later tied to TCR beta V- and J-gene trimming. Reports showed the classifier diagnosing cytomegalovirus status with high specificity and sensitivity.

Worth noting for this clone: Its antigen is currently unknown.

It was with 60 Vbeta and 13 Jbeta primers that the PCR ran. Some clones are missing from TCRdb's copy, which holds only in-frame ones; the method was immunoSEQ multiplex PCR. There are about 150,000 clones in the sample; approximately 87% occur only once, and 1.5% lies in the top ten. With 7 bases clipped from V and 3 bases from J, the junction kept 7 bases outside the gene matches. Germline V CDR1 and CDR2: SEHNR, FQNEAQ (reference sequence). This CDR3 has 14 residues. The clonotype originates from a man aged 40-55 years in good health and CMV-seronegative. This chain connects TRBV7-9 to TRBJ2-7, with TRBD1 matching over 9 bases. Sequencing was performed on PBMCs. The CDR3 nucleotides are TGTGCCAGCAAGCAGGGACAGGGAGACTACGAGCAGTACTTC. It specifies CASKQGQGDYEQYF.